This T cell receptor beta chain was captured by sequencing in a study of cytomegalovirus exposure and HLA in healthy donors. This CDR3 has 17 amino acids. The V end was cut by 4 bases, the J end by 4 bases, with 23 bases between. The germline V gene has CDR1 SGHNT and CDR2 YYREEE (reference sequence). Repertoires were generated with immunoSEQ multiplex PCR, while TCRdb's copy carries only in-frame clones and drops some. The sample contains approximately 150,000 clones, roughly 87% of which appear only once. The sequence came from a man aged 18 to 29 in good health and CMV-seropositive. The chain combines TRBV5-4 with TRBJ1-2; a possible D gene is TRBD1 (5 bases). The sequenced sample was PBMCs. The CDR3 reads CASSGRTGHTTSYGYTF. The CDR3 nucleotides read TGTGCCAGCAGCGGACGGACCGGACATACCACCTCCTATGGCTACACCTTC.